The sequence of this T cell receptor (beta chain) was determined in a study of OX40 agonist ivuxolimab in advanced cancers. Study outcomes and limitations: The authors did not determine the antigen specificity of the expanded peripheral T cells.

Points on this clone: Its matching antigen is unknown.

The CDR3 totals 14 residues. In germline, CDR1 is SNHLY, CDR2 FYNNEI. Trimming pared 6 bases from V and 2 bases from J, leaving 13 bases between. Repertoires were generated with immunoSEQ multiplex PCR, while TCRdb's copy carries only in-frame clones and drops some. The repertoire holds tens of thousands of clones, with approximately 86% as singletons. The rearrangement joins TRBV2 to TRBJ1-2, with a weak D call TRBD1 (6 bases). The sequences come from CD4+ or CD8+ T cells sorted from blood, collected in a trial of the OX40 agonist ivuxolimab. The receptor was isolated from an adult with an advanced solid tumor such as melanoma, head and neck, liver or kidney cancer. The CDR3 DNA follows: TGTGCCAGCAGGACTACAGGGATCAACTATGGCTACACCTTC. It specifies CASRTTGINYGYTF.